Listed here are 18 T cell receptor beta chains from one sample, sequenced in a study of T cells in Graves' hyperthyroidism and ophthalmopathy. Amplification yielded TCR beta CDR3 regions, with RNA transcripts as the source. During a first-round RT-PCR of the TCR CDR3, the HTBI primer set was used. One entry per CDR3 protein, called by TCRdb with MiXCR from the multiplex PCR reads. The data hold a few hundred thousand distinct CDR3 sequences, with about a fifth observed a single time. The material sequenced was blood. The receptors here all came from a young man with Graves' hyperthyroidism.

This clonotype was counted ten times or more. The chain is built from TRBV30 and TRBJ1-1; D remains unclear. CDR1 GTSNPN and CDR2 SVGIG come from the germline V gene (reference sequence). Trimming took 7 bases from V and 12 from J, leaving 15 bases between them. CDR3 length: 10 amino acids. CDR3: CALLSGKTFF. The CDR3 DNA reads TGTGCCTTACTGTCGGGTAAAACTTTCTTT. The whole variable domain, remainder taken from reference TRBV30 and TRBJ1-1, is SQTIHQWPATLVQPVGSPLSLECTVEGTSNPNLYWYRQAAGRGLQLLFYSVGIGQISSEVPQNLSASRPQDRQFILSSKKLLLSDSGFYLCALLSGKTFFGQGTRLTVV.

This clonotype was recorded many times. The chain couples TRBV5-6 to TRBJ1-2; possible D gene TRBD1, 6 bases. The CDR3 contains 14 residues. Germline lookup yields CDR1 SGHDT and CDR2 YYEEEE. V was clipped by 5 bases and J by 4 bases, with 15 bases between them. CDR3 residues: CASRLGQRGYGYTF. CDR3 coding DNA: TGTGCCAGCAGACTTGGACAGAGGGGCTATGGCTACACCTTC.

In the case of this clonotype: A single base separates this from a much larger clone, so it may be a read error. V and J are TRBV18 and TRBJ2-7; 7 bases are a match to TRBD1. CDR1 and CDR2 (germline): KGHSH, LQKENI. The CDR3 loop spans 17 amino acids. The CDR3 nucleotides are TGTGCCGGCTCACTATCGGGACAGAGTCTTTGGTCCTACGAGCAGTACTTC. Translation: CAGSLSGQSLWSYEQYF.

This chain uses TRBV28 with TRBJ1-5; D is undetermined. V gave up 6 bases and J gave up 0 bases, with 18 bases separating them. The CDR3 has 17 residues. Germline V gene sequence: CDR1 MDHEN, CDR2 SYDVKM. Written as DNA, the CDR3 is TGTGCCAGCAGGACGGTCACTGGCCTCTATAGCAATCAGCCCCAGCATTTT. Residues: CASRTVTGLYSNQPQHF.

A few counts support this clonotype. V gene TRBV28 combines with J gene TRBJ1-5; D not resolved. This CDR3 has 14 amino acids. V gave up 6 bases and J gave up 0 bases, with 9 bases separating them. Germline V gene lookup returns CDR1 MDHEN and CDR2 SYDVKM. In nucleotides, the CDR3 is TGTGCCAGCAGGGAATCGAATAGCAATCAGCCCCAGCATTTT. Its translation is CASRESNSNQPQHF.

Many counts were recorded for this clonotype. The V call is TRBV6-1, the J call TRBJ2-5, with 8 bases fitting TRBD1. The germline CDR1 and CDR2 sequences are MNHNS and SASEGT. This CDR3 has 14 residues. The V segment lost 7 bases and the J segment 2 bases; nucleotides outside the gene matches: 6. In DNA, the CDR3 is TGTGCCAGCACTGGACAGGGTAGTCAAGAGACCCAGTACTTC. It yields the protein CASTGQGSQETQYF.

As concerns this clonotype: The junction shows a germline mismatch at one end, possibly a read error. The genes are TRBV5-1 and TRBJ2-2; 10 bases are a match to TRBD1. The CDR3 has 15 residues. Germline loops: CDR1 SGHRS, CDR2 YFSETQ. The CDR3 spells CASSLGQGAGGELLF. The CDR3 DNA reads TGCGCCAGCAGCTTGGGACAGGGGGCCGGCGGGGAGCTGCTTTTT.

The chain recombines TRBV12-3 or TRBV12-4 with TRBJ2-7; weak D call: TRBD2 (6 bases). With 6 bases removed from V and 0 bases from J, the gap between germline ends came to 12 bases. There are 14 residues in the CDR3. The CDR3 coding sequence is TGTGCCAGCAGCCATGGAGGGATCTCCTACGAGCAGTACTTC. Protein product: CASSHGGISYEQYF.

This clonotype was picked up a small number of times. The chain has TRBV25-1 and TRBJ1-1, with D hard to call. V lost 1 base and J 7 bases, leaving 13 bases between the germline ends. The germline CDR1 and CDR2 sequences are MGHDK and SYGVNS. The CDR3 has 14 residues. CDR3 DNA sequence: TGTGCCAGCAGTGAATTTTCGACAAACGGTGAAGCTTTCTTT. Residues: CASSEFSTNGEAFF.

With respect to this clonotype: The junction and the germline gene differ at one end; a read error may be behind it. CDR3 DNA sequence: TGTGCCAGCATGTCGGGATCGGGGAGGAGCTATCAGCCTCAGCATTTT. Its translation is CASMSGSGRSYQPQHF. The chain links TRBV12-3 or TRBV12-4 to TRBJ1-5; no clear D. CDR3 length: 16 residues.

This clonotype was detected ten times or more. The chain links TRBV29-1 to TRBJ1-1; no clear D gene. This CDR3 is 13 amino acids long. Per germline, CDR1 SQVTM and CDR2 ANQGSEA. Trimming took off 0 bases at V and 0 bases at J, with 5 bases between the two ends. This CDR3 is CSVEDLLNTEAFF. As DNA, the CDR3 is TGCAGCGTTGAAGATCTTCTGAACACTGAAGCTTTCTTT.

The table lists this clonotype with many counts. This chain connects TRBV7-8 to TRBJ1-5; 7 bases align to TRBD1. The CDR3 is 16 amino acids. Germline loops: CDR1 SGHVS, CDR2 FQNEAQ. Trimming at V came to 7 bases and at J to 2 bases, leaving 11 bases not matched to a gene. The CDR3 DNA follows: TGTGCCAGCAACAACCAACAGGGGAACGGCAATCAGCCCCAGCATTTT. Translated, it gives CASNNQQGNGNQPQHF.

This clonotype was seen at least ten times. The rearrangement joins TRBV27 to TRBJ2-5, with D possibly TRBD2 on 5 matching bases. Between the trimmed V and J ends, which lost 0 bases and 4 bases, there was a span of 12 bases. This CDR3 is built from 15 residues. The germline V gene has CDR1 MNHEY and CDR2 SMNVEV (reference sequence). The CDR3 nucleotides are TGTGCCAGCAGTTTATCAAGGACTGTCAGAGAGACCCAGTACTTC. Its translation is CASSLSRTVRETQYF.

This clonotype was detected ten times or more. This chain links TRBV20-1 with TRBJ1-5, with 8 bases that match TRBD1. The CDR3 spans 15 residues. V gave up 3 bases and J gave up 7 bases; unmatched junction bases: 11. Germline assignment: CDR1 DFQATT and CDR2 SNEGSKA (reference sequence). CDR3 DNA sequence: TGCAGTGCTAGGAAGGACAGGGTGGTACGGCAGCCCCAGCATTTT. The encoded protein is CSARKDRVVRQPQHF.

This clonotype showed up many times. The chain combines TRBV7-2 with TRBJ1-1; D remains ambiguous. Between the trimmed V and J ends, which lost 2 bases and 1 base, there was a span of 14 bases. The CDR3 covers 16 residues. Germline CDR1 SGHTA, CDR2 FQGNSA. In DNA, the CDR3 is TGTGCCAGCAGCTTATCCACCTTCGAGACGAACACTGAAGCTTTCTTT. This sequence encodes CASSLSTFETNTEAFF.

The chain employs TRBV20-1 and TRBJ1-2; D ambiguous. This CDR3 contains 14 residues. Germline CDR1 is DFQATT and CDR2 is SNEGSKA (reference sequence). V was shortened by 4 bases and J by 4 bases, with 16 bases between the two germline ends. For the CDR3, the DNA is TGCAGTGCTACGCCCTACAACTTACGCTATGGCTACACCTTC. Translated, it gives CSATPYNLRYGYTF.

This chain links TRBV29-1 with TRBJ1-1; D might be TRBD1 (6 bases). The germline V gene encodes CDR1 SQVTM and CDR2 ANQGSEA. With 8 bases removed from V and 1 base from J, the gap between germline ends came to 11 bases. The CDR3 covers 12 residues. CDR3 sequence: CSSGQPNTEAFF. In DNA form, the CDR3 reads TGCAGCTCGGGACAACCGAACACTGAAGCTTTCTTT.

This clonotype was counted many times. The rearrangement uses TRBV20-1 and TRBJ2-5; D is uncertain. Germline CDR1 is DFQATT and CDR2 is SNEGSKA (reference sequence). The CDR3 consists of 13 residues. V lost 0 bases and J lost 5, with 10 bases in between. The CDR3 DNA reads as TGCAGTGCTAGAGATCTGAGTAGGGAGACCCAGTACTTC. Encoded protein: CSARDLSRETQYF.